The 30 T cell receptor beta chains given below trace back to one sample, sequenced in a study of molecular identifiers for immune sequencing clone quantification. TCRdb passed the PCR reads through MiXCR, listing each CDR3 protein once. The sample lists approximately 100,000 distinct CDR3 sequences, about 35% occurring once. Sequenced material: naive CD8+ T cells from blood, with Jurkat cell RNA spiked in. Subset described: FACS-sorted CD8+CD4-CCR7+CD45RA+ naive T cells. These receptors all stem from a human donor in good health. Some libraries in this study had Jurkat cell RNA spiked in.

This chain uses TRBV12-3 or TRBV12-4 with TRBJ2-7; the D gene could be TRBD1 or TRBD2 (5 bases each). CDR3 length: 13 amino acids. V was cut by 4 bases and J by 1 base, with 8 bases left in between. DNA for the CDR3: TGTGCCAGCAGTTGGGACGGGTCCTACGAGCAGTACTTC. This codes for CASSWDGSYEQYF.

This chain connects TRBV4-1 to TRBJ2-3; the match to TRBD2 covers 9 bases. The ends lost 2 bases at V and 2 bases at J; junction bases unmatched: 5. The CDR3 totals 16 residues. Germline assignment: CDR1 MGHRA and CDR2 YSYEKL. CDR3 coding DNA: TGCGCCAGCAGCCAACAGGCTAGCGGGGACACAGATACGCAGTATTTT. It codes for CASSQQASGDTDTQYF.

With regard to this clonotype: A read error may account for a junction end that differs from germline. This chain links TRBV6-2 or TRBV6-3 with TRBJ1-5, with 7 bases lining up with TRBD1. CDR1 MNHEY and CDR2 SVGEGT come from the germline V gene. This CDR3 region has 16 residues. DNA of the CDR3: TGTGCCAGCAGTTACTCGACAGGGTGGCTCAATCAGCCCCAGCAATTT. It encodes CASSYSTGWLNQPQQF.

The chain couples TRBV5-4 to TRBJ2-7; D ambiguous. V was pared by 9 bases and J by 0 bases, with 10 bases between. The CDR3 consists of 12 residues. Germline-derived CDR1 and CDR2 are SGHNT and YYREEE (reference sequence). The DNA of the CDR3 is TGTGCCAACAGTACGAGCTCCTACGAGCAGTACTTC. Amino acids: CANSTSSYEQYF. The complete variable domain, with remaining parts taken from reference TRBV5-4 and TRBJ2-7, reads ETGVTQSPTHLIKTRGQQVTLRCSSQSGHNTVSWYQQALGQGPQFIFQYYREEENGRGNFPPRFSGLQFPNYSSELNVNALELDDSALYLCANSTSSYEQYFGPGTRLTVT.

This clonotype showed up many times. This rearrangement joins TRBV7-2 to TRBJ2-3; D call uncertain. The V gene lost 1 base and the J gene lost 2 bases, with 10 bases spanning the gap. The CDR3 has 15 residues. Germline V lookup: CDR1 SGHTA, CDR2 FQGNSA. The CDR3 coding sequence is TGTGCCAGCAGCTTAGTTACCGCAGACACAGATACGCAGTATTTT. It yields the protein CASSLVTADTDTQYF.

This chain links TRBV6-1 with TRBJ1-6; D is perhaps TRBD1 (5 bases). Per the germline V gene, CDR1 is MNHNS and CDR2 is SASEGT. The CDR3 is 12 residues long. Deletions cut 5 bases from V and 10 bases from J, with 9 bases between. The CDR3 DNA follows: TGTGCCAGCAGTCTCGGGACCTCACCCCTCCACTTT. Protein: CASSLGTSPLHF.

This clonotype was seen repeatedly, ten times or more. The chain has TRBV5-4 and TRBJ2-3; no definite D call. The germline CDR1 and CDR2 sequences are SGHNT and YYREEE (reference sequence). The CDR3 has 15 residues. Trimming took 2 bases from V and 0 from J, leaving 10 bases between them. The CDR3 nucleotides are TGTGCCAGCAGCTTTAGGGTCCTGAGCACAGATACGCAGTATTTT. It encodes CASSFRVLSTDTQYF.

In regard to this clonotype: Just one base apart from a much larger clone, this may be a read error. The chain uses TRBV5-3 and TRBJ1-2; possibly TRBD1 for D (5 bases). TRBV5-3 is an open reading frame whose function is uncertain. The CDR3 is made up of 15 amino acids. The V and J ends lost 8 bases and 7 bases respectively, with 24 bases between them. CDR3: CASSLGGGVICGYTF. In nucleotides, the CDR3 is TGTGCCAGCAGCCTGGGCGGGGGTGTTATCTGTGGCTACACCTTC.

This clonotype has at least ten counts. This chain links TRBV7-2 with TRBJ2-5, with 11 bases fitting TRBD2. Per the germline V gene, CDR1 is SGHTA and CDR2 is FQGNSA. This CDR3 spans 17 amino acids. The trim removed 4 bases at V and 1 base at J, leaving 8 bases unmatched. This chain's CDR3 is CASSWNLAGGTQETQYF. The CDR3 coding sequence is TGTGCCAGCAGCTGGAATCTAGCGGGAGGAACCCAAGAGACCCAGTACTTC.

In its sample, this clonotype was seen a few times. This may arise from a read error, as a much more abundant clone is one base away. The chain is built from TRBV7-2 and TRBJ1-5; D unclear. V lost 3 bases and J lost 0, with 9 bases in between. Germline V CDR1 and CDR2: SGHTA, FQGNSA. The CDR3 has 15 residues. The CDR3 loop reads CASSLNGISNQPQHF. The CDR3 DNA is TGTGCCAGCAGCTTGAACGGGATTAGCAATCAGCCCCAGCATTTT. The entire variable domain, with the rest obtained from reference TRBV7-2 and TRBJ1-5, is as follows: GAGVSQSPSNKVTEKGKDVELRCDPISGHTALYWYRQSLGQGLEFLIYFQGNSAPDKSGLPSDRFSAERTGGSVSTLTIQRTQQEDSAVYLCASSLNGISNQPQHFGDGTRLSIL.

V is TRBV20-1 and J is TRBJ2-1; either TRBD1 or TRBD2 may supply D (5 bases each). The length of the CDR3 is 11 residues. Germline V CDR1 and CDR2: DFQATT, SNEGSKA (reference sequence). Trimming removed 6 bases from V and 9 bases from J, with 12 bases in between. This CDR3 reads CSATRGAEQFF. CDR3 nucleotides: TGCAGTGCCACAAGAGGGGCTGAGCAGTTCTTC.

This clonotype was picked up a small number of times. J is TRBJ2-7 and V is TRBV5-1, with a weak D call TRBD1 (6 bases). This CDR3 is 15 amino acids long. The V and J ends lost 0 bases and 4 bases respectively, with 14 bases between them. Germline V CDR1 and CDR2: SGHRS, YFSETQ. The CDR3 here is CASSLEAGVWYEQYF. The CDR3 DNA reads TGCGCCAGCAGCTTGGAGGCAGGGGTGTGGTACGAGCAGTACTTC. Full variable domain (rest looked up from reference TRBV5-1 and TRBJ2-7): KAGVTQTPRYLIKTRGQQVTLSCSPISGHRSVSWYQQTPGQGLQFLFEYFSETQRNKGNFPGRFSGRQFSNSRSEMNVSTLELGDSALYLCASSLEAGVWYEQYFGPGTRLTVT.

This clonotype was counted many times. Written as DNA, the CDR3 is TGTGCCAGCAGCCCCGCCGGGGAGCTGTTTTTT. Amino acids: CASSPAGELFF. This rearrangement joins TRBV7-9 to TRBJ2-2; D is undetermined. Germline V gene data show CDR1 as SEHNR and CDR2 as FQNEAQ (reference sequence). V was pared by 5 bases and J by 6 bases, with 4 bases between. The CDR3 sequence is 11 residues long.

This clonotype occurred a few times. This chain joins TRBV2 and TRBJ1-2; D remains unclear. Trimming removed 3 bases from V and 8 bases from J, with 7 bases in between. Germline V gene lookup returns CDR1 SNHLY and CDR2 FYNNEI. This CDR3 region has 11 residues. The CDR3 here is CASSELRGYTF. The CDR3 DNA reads TGTGCCAGCAGTGAGTTACGAGGCTACACCTTC.

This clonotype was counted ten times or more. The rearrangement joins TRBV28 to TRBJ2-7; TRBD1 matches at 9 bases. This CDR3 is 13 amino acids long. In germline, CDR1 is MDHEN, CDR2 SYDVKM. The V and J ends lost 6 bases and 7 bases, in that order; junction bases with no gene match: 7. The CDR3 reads CASSPPGTGEQYF. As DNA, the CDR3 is TGTGCCAGCAGCCCACCCGGGACAGGGGAGCAGTACTTC.

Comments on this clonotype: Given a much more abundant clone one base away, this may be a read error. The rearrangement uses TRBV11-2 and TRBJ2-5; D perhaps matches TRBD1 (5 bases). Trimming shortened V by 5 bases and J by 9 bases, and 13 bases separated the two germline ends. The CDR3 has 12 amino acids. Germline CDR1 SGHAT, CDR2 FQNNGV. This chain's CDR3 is CASSPRTRAQYF. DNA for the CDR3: TGTGCCAGCAGCCCTCGCACCAGGGCCCAGTACTTC.

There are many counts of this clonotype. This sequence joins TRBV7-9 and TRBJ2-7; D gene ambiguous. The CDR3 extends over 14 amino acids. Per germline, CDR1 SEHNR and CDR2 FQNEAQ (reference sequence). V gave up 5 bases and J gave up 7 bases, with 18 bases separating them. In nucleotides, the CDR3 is TGTGCCAGCAGCCTCAATACAAGGCCCTGGGAGCAGTACTTC. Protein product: CASSLNTRPWEQYF.

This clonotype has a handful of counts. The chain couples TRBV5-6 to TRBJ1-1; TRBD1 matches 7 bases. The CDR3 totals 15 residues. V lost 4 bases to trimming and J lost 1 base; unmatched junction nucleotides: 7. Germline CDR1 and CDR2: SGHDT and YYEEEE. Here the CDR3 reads CASSEYRGGNTEAFF. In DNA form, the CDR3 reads TGTGCCAGCAGCGAATACAGGGGCGGGAACACTGAAGCTTTCTTT. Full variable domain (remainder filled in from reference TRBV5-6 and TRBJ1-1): DAGVTQSPTHLIKTRGQQVTLRCSPKSGHDTVSWYQQALGQGPQFIFQYYEEEERQRGNFPDRFSGHQFPNYSSELNVNALLLGDSALYLCASSEYRGGNTEAFFGQGTRLTVV.

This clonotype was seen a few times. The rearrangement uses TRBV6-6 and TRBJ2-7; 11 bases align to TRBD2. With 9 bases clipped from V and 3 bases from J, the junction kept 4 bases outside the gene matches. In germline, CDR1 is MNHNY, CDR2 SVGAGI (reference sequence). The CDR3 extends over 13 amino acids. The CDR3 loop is CASLAGGLYEQYF. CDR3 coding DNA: TGTGCCAGTCTAGCGGGAGGACTCTACGAGCAGTACTTC.

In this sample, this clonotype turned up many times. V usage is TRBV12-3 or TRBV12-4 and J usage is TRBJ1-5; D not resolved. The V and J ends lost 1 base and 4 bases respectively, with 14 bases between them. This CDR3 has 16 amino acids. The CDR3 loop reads CASSLVSRHRNQPQHF. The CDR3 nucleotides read TGTGCCAGCAGTTTAGTCTCGAGACACCGAAATCAGCCCCAGCATTTT.

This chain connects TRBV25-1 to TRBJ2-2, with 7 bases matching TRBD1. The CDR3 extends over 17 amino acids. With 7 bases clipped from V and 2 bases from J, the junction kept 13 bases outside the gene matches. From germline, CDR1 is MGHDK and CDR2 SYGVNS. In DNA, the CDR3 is TGTGCCAGCATCAGTTCACCGGGACAGTTAAACACCGGGGAGCTGTTTTTT. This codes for CASISSPGQLNTGELFF.

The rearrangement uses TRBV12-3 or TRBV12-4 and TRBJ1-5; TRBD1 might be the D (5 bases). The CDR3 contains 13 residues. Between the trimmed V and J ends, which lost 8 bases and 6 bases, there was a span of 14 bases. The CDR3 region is CASRWDPSQPQHF. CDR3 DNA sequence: TGTGCCAGCCGTTGGGACCCCTCTCAGCCCCAGCATTTT.

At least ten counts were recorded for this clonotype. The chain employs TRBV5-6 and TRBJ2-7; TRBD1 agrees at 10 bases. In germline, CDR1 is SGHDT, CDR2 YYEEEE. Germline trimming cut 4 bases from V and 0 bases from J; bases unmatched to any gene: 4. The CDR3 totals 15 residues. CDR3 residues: CASSLGTGASYEQYF. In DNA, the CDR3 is TGTGCCAGCAGCCTGGGGACAGGGGCCTCCTACGAGCAGTACTTC.

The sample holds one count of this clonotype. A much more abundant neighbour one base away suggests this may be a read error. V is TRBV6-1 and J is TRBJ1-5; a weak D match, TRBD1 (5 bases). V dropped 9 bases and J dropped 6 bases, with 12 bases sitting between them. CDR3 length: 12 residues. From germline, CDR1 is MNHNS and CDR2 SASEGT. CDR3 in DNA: TGTGCCAGTGGACAATTCGGTCAGCCCCAGCATTTT. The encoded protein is CASGQFGQPQHF.

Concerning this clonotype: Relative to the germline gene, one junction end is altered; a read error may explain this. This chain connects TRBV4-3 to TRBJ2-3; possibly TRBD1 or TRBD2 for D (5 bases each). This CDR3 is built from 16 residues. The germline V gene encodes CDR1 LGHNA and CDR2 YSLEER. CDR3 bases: TGCGCCTGCAGCCAGGACTGGGGCAGGGTTACAGATACGCAGTATTTT. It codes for CACSQDWGRVTDTQYF.

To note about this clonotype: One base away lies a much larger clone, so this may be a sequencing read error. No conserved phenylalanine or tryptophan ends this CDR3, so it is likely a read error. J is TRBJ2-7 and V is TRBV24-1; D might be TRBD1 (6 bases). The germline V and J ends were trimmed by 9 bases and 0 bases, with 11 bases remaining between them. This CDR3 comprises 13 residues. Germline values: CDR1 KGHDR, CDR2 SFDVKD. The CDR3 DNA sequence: TGTGCCACCGGAGCAGGGGACTCCTACGAGCAGTACCTC. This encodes CATGAGDSYEQYL.

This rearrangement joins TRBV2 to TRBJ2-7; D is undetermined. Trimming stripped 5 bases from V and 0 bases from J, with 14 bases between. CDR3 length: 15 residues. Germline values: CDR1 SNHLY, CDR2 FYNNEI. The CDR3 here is CASSRTDSYSYEQYF. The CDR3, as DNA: TGTGCCAGCAGTCGGACGGATTCCTACTCCTACGAGCAGTACTTC.

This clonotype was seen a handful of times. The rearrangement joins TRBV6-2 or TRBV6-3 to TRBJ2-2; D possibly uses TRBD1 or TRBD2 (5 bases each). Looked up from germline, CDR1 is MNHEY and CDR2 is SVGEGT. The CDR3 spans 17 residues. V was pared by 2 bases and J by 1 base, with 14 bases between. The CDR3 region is CASSYPFRGGNTGELFF. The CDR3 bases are TGTGCCAGCAGTTACCCCTTTCGGGGCGGGAACACCGGGGAGCTGTTTTTT.

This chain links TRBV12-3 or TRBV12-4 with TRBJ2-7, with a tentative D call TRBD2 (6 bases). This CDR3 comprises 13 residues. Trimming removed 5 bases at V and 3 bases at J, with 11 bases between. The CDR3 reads CASSPGEYYEQYF. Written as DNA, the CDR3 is TGTGCCAGCAGTCCGGGAGAATACTACGAGCAGTACTTC.

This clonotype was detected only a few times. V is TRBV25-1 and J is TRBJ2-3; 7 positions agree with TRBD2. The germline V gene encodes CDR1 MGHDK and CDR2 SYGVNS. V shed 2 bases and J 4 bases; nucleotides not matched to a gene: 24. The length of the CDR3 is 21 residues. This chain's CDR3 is CASSEPSLLSGAAQGADTQYF. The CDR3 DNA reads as TGTGCCAGCAGTGAACCCTCCCTTTTGAGCGGGGCAGCCCAGGGAGCAGATACGCAGTATTTT.